A selection of T cell receptor beta chains follows, all from one sample in a study of shared clonotypes between healthy human individuals. The protocol was immunoSEQ multiplex PCR, while the TCRdb copy is restricted to in-frame clones and leaves out a portion. The sample shows fewer than 600,000 clones, 75% to 80% of them seen only once. Sequenced input: PBMCs. Source of these receptors: a woman in her thirties or forties in good health. Some clones in this sample may be carry-over from other donors' samples. CDR3s include the opening cysteine and the closing phenylalanine or tryptophan. Each record gives: D gene, J gene, V gene, clone size, CDR3 DNA, CDR3 protein. A D gene is named only where the DNA matches it firmly. Expanded clones get a size class; other rows say once, few or many, or leave the size out.

D gene: .
J gene: TRBJ1-4
V gene: TRBV5-1
clone size: few
CDR3 DNA: TGCGCCAGCAGGGGGGCAACTAATGAAAAACTGTTTTTT
CDR3 protein: CASRGATNEKLFF

D gene: .
J gene: TRBJ2-7
V gene: TRBV27
clone size: .
CDR3 DNA: TGTGCCAGTGCCTACAAGCGTTCCTACGAGCAGTACTTC
CDR3 protein: CASAYKRSYEQYF

D gene: .
J gene: TRBJ2-6
V gene: TRBV7-2
clone size: .
CDR3 DNA: TGTGCCAGCAGGTTCTCTGCGGCTGGGGCCAACGTCCTGACTTTC
CDR3 protein: CASRFSAAGANVLTF

D gene: TRBD1
J gene: TRBJ1-1
V gene: TRBV6-9
clone size: .
CDR3 DNA: TGTGCCAGCAATGGACAGGAGAACACTGAAGCTTTCTTT
CDR3 protein: CASNGQENTEAFF

D gene: .
J gene: TRBJ1-1
V gene: TRBV29-1
clone size: .
CDR3 DNA: TGCAGCGTTGAAGATCTTGGGGGGAGCACTGAAGCTTTCTTT
CDR3 protein: CSVEDLGGSTEAFF

D gene: .
J gene: TRBJ1-1
V gene: TRBV19
clone size: .
CDR3 DNA: TGTGCCAGTAGTCCCCTCCAGGGGCCCGGCACTGAAGCTTTCTTT
CDR3 protein: CASSPLQGPGTEAFF

D gene: .
J gene: TRBJ2-7
V gene: TRBV19
clone size: .
CDR3 DNA: TGTGCCACACATCACCCCGCGACAGACTACGAGCAGTACTTC
CDR3 protein: CATHHPATDYEQYF

D gene: .
J gene: TRBJ1-1
V gene: TRBV7-9
clone size: .
CDR3 DNA: TGTGCCAGCAGCCCCCAAGCTGAATGGAAGGAAGCTTTCTTT
CDR3 protein: CASSPQAEWKEAFF

D gene: .
J gene: TRBJ2-7
V gene: TRBV11-2
clone size: .
CDR3 DNA: TGTGCCAGCACCAGGGGGGATGTTTACGAGCAGTACTTC
CDR3 protein: CASTRGDVYEQYF

D gene: .
J gene: TRBJ1-2
V gene: TRBV9
clone size: .
CDR3 DNA: TGTGCCAGCAGCGTACTCTCTTCTAACTATGGCTACACCTTC
CDR3 protein: CASSVLSSNYGYTF

D gene: .
J gene: TRBJ2-7
V gene: TRBV7-2
clone size: few
CDR3 DNA: TGTGCCAGCAGCTCTGGGGCCTACGAGCAGTACTTC
CDR3 protein: CASSSGAYEQYF

D gene: .
J gene: TRBJ2-5
V gene: TRBV30
clone size: .
CDR3 DNA: TGTGCCTGGAGTTATAGCGCCCAAGGGACCCGGTACTTC
CDR3 protein: CAWSYSAQGTRYF

D gene: .
J gene: TRBJ2-2
V gene: TRBV15
clone size: .
CDR3 DNA: TGTGCCACCAGCAGAGATCGTCTTACCGGGGAGCTGTTTTTT
CDR3 protein: CATSRDRLTGELFF

D gene: TRBD2
J gene: TRBJ2-1
V gene: TRBV4-1
clone size: .
CDR3 DNA: TGCGCCAGCAGCCAAGAGACTAGCGGGAGGCCGGGCGATGAGCAGTTCTTC
CDR3 protein: CASSQETSGRPGDEQFF

D gene: .
J gene: TRBJ2-5
V gene: TRBV6-1
clone size: .
CDR3 DNA: TGTGCCAGCAGGGGGGCCACGGGGGAGCAGTACTTC
CDR3 protein: CASRGATGEQYF

D gene: .
J gene: TRBJ2-7
V gene: TRBV5-1
clone size: few
CDR3 DNA: TGCGCCAGCAGCCCGGGATTACCCCCCTACGAGCAGTACTTC
CDR3 protein: CASSPGLPPYEQYF

D gene: .
J gene: TRBJ2-7
V gene: TRBV9
clone size: once
CDR3 DNA: TGTGCCAGCAGTACGAACCTCGTGGGGGAGCAGTACTTC
CDR3 protein: CASSTNLVGEQYF

D gene: .
J gene: TRBJ1-4
V gene: TRBV1
clone size: .
CDR3 DNA: TGCACCAGCAGCCAAGATCGAGAGCAGAACAGGGTGATTGAAAAACTGTTTTTT
CDR3 protein: CTSSQDREQNRVIEKLFF

D gene: .
J gene: TRBJ1-1
V gene: TRBV30
clone size: few
CDR3 DNA: TGTGCCTGGAGTGTAGACTTGCCCATGAACACTGAAGCTTTCTTT
CDR3 protein: CAWSVDLPMNTEAFF

D gene: .
J gene: TRBJ2-7
V gene: TRBV11-2
clone size: .
CDR3 DNA: TGTGCCAGCTCCGTTGACAGAGGGGAGCAGTACTTC
CDR3 protein: CASSVDRGEQYF

D gene: .
J gene: TRBJ2-7
V gene: TRBV6-1
clone size: .
CDR3 DNA: TGTGCCGGCAGTGAAGCGCTTCCCGGGGGCGACTCCTACGAGCAGTACTTC
CDR3 protein: CAGSEALPGGDSYEQYF

D gene: .
J gene: TRBJ1-4
V gene: TRBV28
clone size: .
CDR3 DNA: TGTGCCAGCAGAAGACCGGGGGGTGAAAAACTGTTTTTT
CDR3 protein: CASRRPGGEKLFF

D gene: .
J gene: TRBJ2-2
V gene: TRBV15
clone size: few
CDR3 DNA: TGTGCCACCAGCAGGGACAAAAACACCGGGGAGCTGTTTTTT
CDR3 protein: CATSRDKNTGELFF